At least ten counts were recorded for the clone carrying this T cell receptor beta chain. TCRdb re-called the PCR reads with MiXCR, one entry per CDR3 protein. The sample lists roughly 100,000 distinct CDR3 sequences, around 53% occurring once. The data originate from a study of CDR3 diversity in severe acne. This CDR3 contains 14 residues. The germline gives CDR1 SEHNR, CDR2 FQNEAQ (reference sequence). V lost 3 bases and J 4 bases, leaving 11 bases between the germline ends. The origin of this receptor is a male donor with acne. Sequenced sample: blood. The chain links TRBV7-9 to TRBJ2-3; D is undetermined. The CDR3 spells CASSFEGPADTQYF. CDR3 sequence (DNA): TGTGCCAGCAGCTTTGAAGGTCCAGCAGATACGCAGTATTTT.